This T cell receptor beta chain was identified in a study of siplizumab effects on memory and regulatory T cells. Overall study findings and caveats: Siplizumab significantly reduced alloreactive sequences traceable to unstimulated CD4+ memory cells.

Germline values: CDR1 MDHEN, CDR2 SYDVKM. V lost 6 bases to trimming and J lost 1 base, with 22 bases between them. The CDR3 runs 17 residues. A word on this clone: As yet, its antigen is unknown.

Profiling relied on immunoSEQ multiplex PCR, and the TCRdb table lists in-frame clones only, not all of them. The data hold fewer than 100,000 clones, with 85% to 95% observed a single time. The chain has TRBV28 and TRBJ2-7; D perhaps matches TRBD1 (6 bases). The origin of this receptor is a human donor in good health. Source material: CD8+ T cells sorted from blood. This CDR3 reads CASSPAIGGASSYEQYF. Written as DNA, the CDR3 is TGTGCCAGCAGCCCGGCTATAGGGGGAGCCTCGTCCTACGAGCAGTACTTC.